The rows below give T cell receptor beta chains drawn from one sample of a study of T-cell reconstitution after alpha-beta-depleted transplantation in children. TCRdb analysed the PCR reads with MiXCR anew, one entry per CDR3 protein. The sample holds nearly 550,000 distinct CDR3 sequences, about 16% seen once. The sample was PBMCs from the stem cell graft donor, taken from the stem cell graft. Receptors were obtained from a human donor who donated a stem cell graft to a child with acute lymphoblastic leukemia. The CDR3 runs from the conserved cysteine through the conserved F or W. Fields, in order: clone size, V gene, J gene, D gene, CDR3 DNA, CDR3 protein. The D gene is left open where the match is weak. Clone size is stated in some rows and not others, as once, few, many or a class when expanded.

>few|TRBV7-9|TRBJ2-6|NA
TGTGCCAGCAGCTTACCTGGCAGAAGCTCTGGGGCCAACGTCCTGACTTTC
CASSLPGRSSGANVLTF
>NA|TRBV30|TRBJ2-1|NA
TGTGCCTGGAGTGTAGGAGGAGGGCAGTTCTTC
CAWSVGGGQFF
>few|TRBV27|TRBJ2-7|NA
TGTGCCAGCAGCTTTAACAGGGTGGCCGAGCAGTACTTC
CASSFNRVAEQYF
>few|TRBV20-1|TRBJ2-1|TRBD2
TGCAGTGCTAGAGTCCCCGGACTAGCGGGAACCACCTCCTACAATGAGCAGTTCTTC
CSARVPGLAGTTSYNEQFF
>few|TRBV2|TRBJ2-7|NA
TGTGCCAGCAGGGTCAACGAGCAGTACTTC
CASRVNEQYF
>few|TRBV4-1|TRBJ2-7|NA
TGCGCCAGCAGCCAAGGGAGAAACCGCTTGGAGCAGTACTTC
CASSQGRNRLEQYF
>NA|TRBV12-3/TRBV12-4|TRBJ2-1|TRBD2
TGTGCCAGCAGGATAGCGGGTGGCTCCTACAATGAGCAGTTCTTC
CASRIAGGSYNEQFF
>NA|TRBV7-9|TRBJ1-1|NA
TGTGCCAGCAGCTTAGGGACAAGACTTAACACTGAAGCTTTCTTT
CASSLGTRLNTEAFF
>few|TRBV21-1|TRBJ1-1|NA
TGTGCCAGCAGCTCCCGGGACACTGAAGCTTTCTTT
CASSSRDTEAFF
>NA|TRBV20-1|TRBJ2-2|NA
TGCAGTGCTAGAGATTCCAGGGGCGATAACACCGGGGAGCTGTTTTTT
CSARDSRGDNTGELFF
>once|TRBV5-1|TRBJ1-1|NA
TGCGCCAGCAGCTTCAACGTGGGAAAATCGGGGGTTCCGAACACTGAAGCTTTCTTT
CASSFNVGKSGVPNTEAFF
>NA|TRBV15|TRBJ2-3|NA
TGTGCCACCAGCAGAGGGCCTCGAGCGGAGCTCACAGATACGCAGTATTTT
CATSRGPRAELTDTQYF
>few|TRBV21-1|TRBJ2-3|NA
TGTGCCAGCAGCAAAGCCCCTGGGGGACAGGGCTTAGATACGCAGTATTTT
CASSKAPGGQGLDTQYF
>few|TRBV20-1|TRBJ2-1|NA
TGCAGTGCTAGGGGAACGTGGAATGAGCAGTTCTTC
CSARGTWNEQFF
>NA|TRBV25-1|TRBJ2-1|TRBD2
TGTGCCAGCAGTGAACGAGCACTAGCGGGAGGGGACAATGAGCAGTTCTTC
CASSERALAGGDNEQFF
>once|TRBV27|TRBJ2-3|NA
TGTGCCAGCAGTTTAAGTGGGGGAACTTACACAGATACGCAGTATTTT
CASSLSGGTYTDTQYF
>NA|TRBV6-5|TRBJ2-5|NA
TGTGCCTCTGCTGACCAAGAGACCCAGTACTTC
CASADQETQYF
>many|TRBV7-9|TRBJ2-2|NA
TGTGCCAGCAGCCCCAGGGCGAACACCGGGGAGCTGTTTTTT
CASSPRANTGELFF
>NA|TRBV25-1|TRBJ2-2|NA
TGTGCCAGCAGTGGGGGACACCAAACCGGGGAGCTGTTTTTT
CASSGGHQTGELFF
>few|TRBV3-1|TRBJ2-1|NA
TGTGCCAGCAGCCAAGAAGGGCTAGTGGGCAATGAGCAGTTCTTC
CASSQEGLVGNEQFF
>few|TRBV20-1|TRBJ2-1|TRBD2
TGCAGTGCTAGAGATTATGTGGCGGGAGGGTACAATGAGCAGTTCTTC
CSARDYVAGGYNEQFF
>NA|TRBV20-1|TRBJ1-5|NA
TGCAGTGCTACTCCTGTAACGGAACAGCCCCAGCATTTT
CSATPVTEQPQHF
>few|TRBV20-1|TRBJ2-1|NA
TGCAGTGCTTATCGAGGAGGGGGCCAAAAGCAGTTCTTC
CSAYRGGGQKQFF
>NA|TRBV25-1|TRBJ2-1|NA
TGTGCCAGCAGTGCTTTTGGGGGCAATGAGCAGTTCTTC
CASSAFGGNEQFF
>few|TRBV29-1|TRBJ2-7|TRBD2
TGCAGCGTGTCGACTAGCGGACTCTACGAGCAGTACTTC
CSVSTSGLYEQYF
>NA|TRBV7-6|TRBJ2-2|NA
TGTGCCAGCAGCCCCCTGGCGAGTCCGAACACCGGGGAGCTGTTTTTT
CASSPLASPNTGELFF
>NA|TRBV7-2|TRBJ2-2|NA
TGTGCCAGCAGCGACCCGATACTTGACCCCGGGGAGCTGTTTTTT
CASSDPILDPGELFF
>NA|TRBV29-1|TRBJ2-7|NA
TGCAGCGTTTTCACGGGACACACCTACGAGCAGTACTTC
CSVFTGHTYEQYF
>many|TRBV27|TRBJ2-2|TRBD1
TGTGCCAGCAGCTCGGACAGGGGGCGTACCGGGGAGCTGTTTTTT
CASSSDRGRTGELFF
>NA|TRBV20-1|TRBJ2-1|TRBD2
TGCAGTGCTGGAAGAACAGGACTAGCGGGTGGGAATGAGCAGTTCTTC
CSAGRTGLAGGNEQFF
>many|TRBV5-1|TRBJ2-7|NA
TGCGCCAGCAGCTTCGGGGGCGGCTACGAGCAGTACTTC
CASSFGGGYEQYF
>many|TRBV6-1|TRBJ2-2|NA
TGTGCCAGCAGGAAGCCCACAGACACCGGGGAGCTGTTTTTT
CASRKPTDTGELFF
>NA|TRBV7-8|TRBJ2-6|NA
TGTGCCAGCAGCGAGGGGCGCGTCCTGACTTTC
CASSEGRVLTF
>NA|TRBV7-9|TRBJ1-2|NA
TGTGCCAGCAACCTTGGCGCTAAGAGGGGGGATGGCTACACCTTC
CASNLGAKRGDGYTF
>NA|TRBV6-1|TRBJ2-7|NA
TGTGCTGTACGTGGGTTAACCTACGAGCAGTACTTC
CAVRGLTYEQYF
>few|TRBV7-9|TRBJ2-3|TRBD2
TGTGCCAGCAGCTCCGGGACTACCTACACAGATACGCAGTATTTT
CASSSGTTYTDTQYF
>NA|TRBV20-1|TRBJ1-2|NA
TGCAGTGCTACCGGGGCGAACTATGGCTACACCTTC
CSATGANYGYTF
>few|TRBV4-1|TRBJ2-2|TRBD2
TGCGCCAGCAGCCAAGTTGGACTAGCGGGAGAGGCCGGGGAGCTGTTTTTT
CASSQVGLAGEAGELFF
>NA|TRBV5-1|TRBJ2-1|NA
TGCGCCAGCACTGGAGGACCGTCCCGCTCCTACAATGAGCAGTTCTTC
CASTGGPSRSYNEQFF
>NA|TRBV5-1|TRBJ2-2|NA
TGCGCCAGCAGCCTTATGAGCTCCGGGGAGCTGTTTTTT
CASSLMSSGELFF
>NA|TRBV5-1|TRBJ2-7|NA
TGCGCCAGCAGCTTTGATCACCGAGGCTACGAGCAGTACTTC
CASSFDHRGYEQYF
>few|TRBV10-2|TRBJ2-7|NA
TGCGCCAGCAGTGAGATCTCCTACGAGCAGTACTTC
CASSEISYEQYF
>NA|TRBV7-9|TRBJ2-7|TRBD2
TGTGCCAGCAGCTTAGCCGCGGGAGGGCCGAAAGAGCAGTACTTC
CASSLAAGGPKEQYF
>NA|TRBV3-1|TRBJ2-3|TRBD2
TGTGCCAGCAGCCAAGATCTAACGGGGGGGCAGGGTACGCAGTATTTT
CASSQDLTGGQGTQYF
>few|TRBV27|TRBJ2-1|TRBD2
TGTGCCAGCAGTTCCCCTAGCGGCCGACAACACAATGAGCAGTTCTTC
CASSSPSGRQHNEQFF
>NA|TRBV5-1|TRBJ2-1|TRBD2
TGCGCCAGCAGCTTGGAGGGGACTAGCGGGAGGGCCGACTCCTACAATGAGCAGTTCTTC
CASSLEGTSGRADSYNEQFF
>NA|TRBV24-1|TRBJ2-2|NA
TGTGCCACCAGTGAGGCAGGAGACACCGGGGAGCTGTTTTTT
CATSEAGDTGELFF